The present entry profiles one T cell receptor beta chain with its context. The antigen is not known. The data stem from a study of T cell repertoires in cytomegalovirus infection. Study-wide background: Recently described HLA-C-restricted plus well-studied HLA-B-restricted CMV epitopes were used. Public TCR beta signatures provided an indication of both CMV infection and a matching HLA type.

Findings and caveats of the study: The study found HLA-C-restricted CMV-specific TCR beta clonotypes dominating the ex vivo response. The study identified carriers of CMV plus the relevant HLA from cumulative public TCR beta family frequency.

Each CDR3 protein gets one entry after TCRdb re-called the reads with MiXCR. In the table there are roughly 920,000 distinct CDR3 sequences, more than 25% of which are singletons. Germline V lookup: CDR1 LNHDA, CDR2 SQIVND (reference sequence). This CDR3 comprises 15 residues. V lost 0 bases to trimming and J lost 8 bases; unmatched junction nucleotides: 7. The sample here was cultured CD8+ T cells from PBMCs, taken from culture after CMV antigen stimulation. The TCR sequence derives from a human donor in good health (CMV status not recorded). Some clones in this sample may be carry-over from other donors' samples. V usage is TRBV19 and J usage is TRBJ2-1; TRBD2 matches 7 bases. The chain's CDR3 is CASSIDLGLEDEQFF. The CDR3 coding sequence is TGTGCCAGTAGTATAGATCTAGGACTAGAGGATGAGCAGTTCTTC. The whole variable domain, filled in from reference TRBV19 and TRBJ2-1, reads DGGITQSPKYLFRKEGQNVTLSCEQNLNHDAMYWYRQDPGQGLRLIYYSQIVNDFQKGDIAEGYSVSREKKESFPLTVTSAQKNPTAFYLCASSIDLGLEDEQFFGPGTRLTVL.